The rows below give T cell receptor beta chains drawn from one sample of a study of technical replicates of blood from a handful of donors. Only in-frame clones appear in the TCRdb table, and some are missing; sequencing was by immunoSEQ multiplex PCR. The table has 78,000 or so clones, 90% to 95% seen once. The sample taken for sequencing was T cells isolated from PBMCs. These receptor sequences come from a human donor in good health. Some clones in this sample may be carry-over from other donors' samples. Each CDR3 is given with its conserved first and last residue. D genes are given only for firm matches. The listing skips clone size in some rows; elsewhere it reads once, few, many or a size class.

D gene	V gene	clone size	J gene	CDR3 DNA	CDR3 protein
-	TRBV6-1	once	TRBJ2-7	TGTGCCAGCAGTGAAGCTCGAGGGTTCTCCTACGAGCAGTACTTC	CASSEARGFSYEQYF
-	TRBV19	-	TRBJ2-1	TGTGCCAGTAGTACTATTAACCCCCAAGCCCACAATGAGCAGTTCTTC	CASSTINPQAHNEQFF
TRBD1	TRBV5-1	-	TRBJ2-3	TGCGCCAGCAGCTTAGGACAGGGTAACACAGATACGCAGTATTTT	CASSLGQGNTDTQYF
TRBD1	TRBV7-2	-	TRBJ1-2	TGTGCCAGCAGCTTGCGGACAGGTGCTAACTATGGCTACACCTTC	CASSLRTGANYGYTF
TRBD1	TRBV6-6	-	TRBJ1-2	TGTGCCAGCAGTATTAGGGACAGCCAAGGCTACACCTTC	CASSIRDSQGYTF
-	TRBV7-9	-	TRBJ2-7	TGTGCCAGCAGCTCTCGGGATTCCTACGAGCAGTACTTC	CASSSRDSYEQYF
-	TRBV7-9	-	TRBJ2-7	TGTGCCAGCAGCATAAAAGGAGAGGGAGAGCAGTACTTC	CASSIKGEGEQYF
-	TRBV7-9	-	TRBJ2-7	TGTGCCAGCAGCTTAGGGGCAAACTCCTACGAGCAGTACTTC	CASSLGANSYEQYF
-	TRBV4-1	once	TRBJ1-1	TGCGCCAGCAGCCAGGGGGTGGGGGGCACTGAAGCTTTCTTT	CASSQGVGGTEAFF
-	TRBV19	-	TRBJ1-1	TGTGCCAGTAGTATACCGGTGCCATCCATGAACACTGAAGCTTTCTTT	CASSIPVPSMNTEAFF
TRBD1	TRBV11-2	-	TRBJ2-1	TGTGCCAGCAGCTTAGGACAGGGGGCGGTCAATGAGCAGTTCTTC	CASSLGQGAVNEQFF
-	TRBV6-4	-	TRBJ2-2	TGTGCCAGCAGTGACTCTATTGCGAACACCGGGGAGCTGTTTTTT	CASSDSIANTGELFF
-	TRBV30	-	TRBJ1-2	TGTGCCTCGGGACTTGGCTATGGCTACACCTTC	CASGLGYGYTF
TRBD2	TRBV4-1	-	TRBJ2-1	TGCGCCAGCAGCCAAGGCGCGGGAGTAGGGAATGAGCAGTTCTTC	CASSQGAGVGNEQFF
TRBD1	TRBV2	-	TRBJ1-5	TGTGCCAGCACCCCCGGACAGGCAAATCAGCCCCAGCATTTT	CASTPGQANQPQHF
-	TRBV5-6	-	TRBJ1-2	TGTGCCAGCAGCCGTGGAGCAGGGGATGGCTACACCTTC	CASSRGAGDGYTF
-	TRBV15	once	TRBJ2-7	TGTGCCACCAGCAGAGATTTCTCCCCTCTCTACGAGCAGTACTTC	CATSRDFSPLYEQYF
-	TRBV7-9	-	TRBJ1-2	TGTGCCAGCACCCCCGCAGGGTATGGCTACACCTTC	CASTPAGYGYTF
-	TRBV7-3	once	TRBJ2-7	TGTGCCAGCAGCTTAATCCGGGGCGAGCAGTACTTC	CASSLIRGEQYF